This TCR beta chain was identified in a study of radiation and T cells in renal cell carcinoma. Time point meaning: blood 2 weeks post-SBRT. Specified treatment: 15 Gy SBRT to primary tumor, nephrectomy 4 weeks later. Clear cell pathology was present in this patient's renal cell carcinoma. The CDR3 extends over 13 amino acids. V gave up 4 bases and J gave up 7 bases, with 14 bases separating them. Per the germline V gene, CDR1 is KGHSH and CDR2 is LQKENI. TCRdb keeps only in-frame clones here, not all; method: immunoSEQ multiplex PCR. The sample holds 100,000 to 150,000 clones; roughly four fifths are singletons and the top ten take under 6.5%.

The genes are TRBV18 and TRBJ2-7, with D maybe TRBD2 (5 bases). Sequencing used blood, obtained from a patient whose treatment included radiotherapy and nephrectomy. This receptor was identified in a man aged 45-65 years with renal cell carcinoma. CDR3 nucleotide sequence: TGTGCCAGCTCACGGACTTTGGAGGAAGAGCAGTACTTC. As protein: CASSRTLEEEQYF.